These 32 T cell receptor beta chains share one sample of origin, sequenced in a study of regulatory T cells in long-lasting Graves disease. Investigators prepared the TCR beta libraries by applying iRepertoire HTBI primers and Arm-PCR of CDR3 regions. In TCRdb, the multiplex PCR reads were re-called with MiXCR into one record per CDR3 protein. The sample has 360,000 or so distinct CDR3 sequences, 20% to 25% seen once. Indicated time point: persistent/refractory GD, antithyroid drugs over 5 years with positive TRAb. Generation of the TCR library employed RNA extracted from PBMCs. The sequences come from peripheral blood mononuclear cells (PBMCs), collected when the disease was refractory, from a patient treated with antithyroid drugs. The receptors come from a woman in her 40s with Graves disease.

This clonotype was seen repeatedly, ten times or more. CDR3 region: CASSEIGASYEQYF. CDR3 DNA sequence: TGTGCCAGCAGTGAAATCGGGGCGTCCTACGAGCAGTACTTC. The rearrangement links TRBV2 to TRBJ2-7; D may match TRBD1 or TRBD2 (5 bases each). Trimming removed 2 bases from V and 1 base from J, with 9 bases in between. The CDR3 is 14 residues long. CDR1 and CDR2 (germline): SNHLY, FYNNEI.

This rearrangement joins TRBV20-1 to TRBJ2-2; 14 positions match TRBD2. Germline V gene data show CDR1 as DFQATT and CDR2 as SNEGSKA (reference sequence). CDR3 length equals 16 residues. The J segment lost 5 bases and the V segment lost 5 bases, leaving 7 bases of the junction unmatched. The CDR3 region is CSAQTSGRALTGELFF. The CDR3 DNA is TGCAGTGCTCAGACTAGCGGGAGGGCCCTTACCGGGGAGCTGTTTTTT.

This clonotype was counted only a few times. This sequence joins TRBV27 and TRBJ2-2, with no clear D. Germline V gene lookup returns CDR1 MNHEY and CDR2 SMNVEV (reference sequence). With 5 bases removed from V and 6 bases from J, the gap between germline ends came to 13 bases. The CDR3 totals 14 residues. The CDR3 nucleotides read TGTGCCAGCAGTCCTTTAGCTATCCCCGGGGAGCTGTTTTTT. Residues: CASSPLAIPGELFF.

Only a few counts were recorded for this clonotype. In DNA, the CDR3 is TGCGCCAGCAGCTTGGGGGGGGGCCCAGAAGCTTTCTTT. This sequence encodes CASSLGGGPEAFF. The gene calls are TRBV5-1 and TRBJ1-1; a weak D match, TRBD1 (6 bases). V dropped 0 bases and J dropped 8 bases, with 11 bases sitting between them. This CDR3 has 13 residues. Germline V gene lookup returns CDR1 SGHRS and CDR2 YFSETQ.

This clonotype was detected ten times or more. The J gene is TRBJ2-5, the V gene TRBV6-5; 10 bases match TRBD2. Trimming cost V 2 bases and J 3 bases; bases outside gene matches: 6. Germline V lookup: CDR1 MNHEY, CDR2 SVGAGI. The CDR3 sequence is 16 residues long. CDR3 residues: CASSYKRLAGKETQYF. Here the CDR3 DNA reads TGTGCCAGCAGTTACAAGAGACTAGCGGGTAAAGAGACCCAGTACTTC.

This clonotype has ten or more counts. The chain uses TRBV29-1 and TRBJ2-5; TRBD2 matches 14 bases. The trim removed 3 bases at V and 5 bases at J, leaving 2 bases unmatched. The CDR3 extends over 14 amino acids. The germline V gene has CDR1 SQVTM and CDR2 ANQGSEA. Written as DNA, the CDR3 is TGCAGCGTTGAGACTAGCGGGAGGGTTGAGACCCAGTACTTC. It specifies CSVETSGRVETQYF. The entire variable domain, with the rest obtained from reference TRBV29-1 and TRBJ2-5, is as follows: SAVISQKPSRDICQRGTSLTIQCQVDSQVTMMFWYRQQPGQSLTLIATANQGSEATYESGFVIDKFPISRPNLTFSTLTVSNMSPEDSSIYLCSVETSGRVETQYFGPGTRLLVL.

This clonotype came up many times. The chain has TRBV7-2 and TRBJ2-2; D is unresolved. Per germline, CDR1 SGHTA and CDR2 FQGNSA. Trimming pared 5 bases from V and 4 bases from J, leaving 17 bases between. The CDR3 covers 16 residues. Here the CDR3 reads CASSGEYASGTGELFF. The CDR3 nucleotides read TGTGCCAGCAGCGGGGAATACGCCTCAGGCACCGGGGAGCTGTTTTTT.

This clonotype was seen a few times. The chain joins TRBV6-2 or TRBV6-3 to TRBJ2-2; unclear D gene. In germline, CDR1 is MNHEY, CDR2 SVGEGT. This CDR3 has 15 amino acids. Trimming left V 5 bases short and J 0 bases short, with 10 bases between. CDR3 nucleotides: TGTGCCAGCAGTATGGGCCCGGCGAACACCGGGGAGCTGTTTTTT. It encodes CASSMGPANTGELFF.

This clonotype was seen only once. The genes are TRBV9 and TRBJ2-2; 11 bases map to TRBD2. Germline CDR1 reads SGDLS; CDR2 reads YYNGEE. The CDR3 has 19 amino acids. J lost 4 bases, V lost 4 bases, and 15 bases had no gene match. CDR3 in DNA: TGTGCCAGCAGCCTCCCCCCGCAGACTAGCGGGATATCCACCGGGGAGCTGTTTTTT. It translates to CASSLPPQTSGISTGELFF. The whole variable domain, remainder taken from reference TRBV9 and TRBJ2-2, is DSGVTQTPKHLITATGQRVTLRCSPRSGDLSVYWYQQSLDQGLQFLIQYYNGEERAKGNILERFSAQQFPDLHSELNLSSLELGDSALYFCASSLPPQTSGISTGELFFGEGSRLTVL.

There are a few counts of this clonotype. The chain links TRBV11-2 to TRBJ2-2; TRBD1 aligns across 8 bases. V was pared by 1 base and J by 2 bases, with 6 bases of the junction left unmatched. The CDR3 is 17 residues long. Germline CDR1 is SGHAT and CDR2 is FQNNGV. CDR3 sequence (DNA): TGTGCCAGCAGCTTAGGCAGGGGGCGCAAAAACACCGGGGAGCTGTTTTTT. Its protein product is CASSLGRGRKNTGELFF.

This clonotype was counted only a few times. This chain joins TRBV28 and TRBJ2-1, with 8 bases fitting TRBD2. The CDR3 sequence is 16 residues long. Trimming cost V 4 bases and J 1 base; bases outside gene matches: 6. The germline V gene has CDR1 MDHEN and CDR2 SYDVKM. The CDR3 loop reads CASSSRTSLSYNEQFF. CDR3 sequence (DNA): TGTGCCAGCAGTTCCCGGACTAGCCTGTCCTACAATGAGCAGTTCTTC. Together with reference TRBV28 and TRBJ2-1, the CDR3 gives the full variable domain: DVKVTQSSRYLVKRTGEKVFLECVQDMDHENMFWYRQDPGLGLRLIYFSYDVKMKEKGDIPEGYSVSREKKERFSLILESASTNQTSMYLCASSSRTSLSYNEQFFGPGTRLTVL.

This clonotype was found many times. This rearrangement joins TRBV20-1 to TRBJ1-5; no firm D call. V lost 6 bases and J lost 1, with 7 bases in between. The CDR3 loop spans 12 amino acids. Germline V gene data show CDR1 as DFQATT and CDR2 as SNEGSKA (reference sequence). CDR3 sequence: CSAGRSNQPQHF. The CDR3 DNA reads TGCAGTGCAGGTAGGAGCAATCAGCCCCAGCATTTT.

The chain has TRBV11-2 and TRBJ2-1; 8 nucleotides line up with TRBD2. Germline V gene lookup returns CDR1 SGHAT and CDR2 FQNNGV. The CDR3 runs to 12 residues. V lost 5 bases to trimming and J lost 15 bases; unmatched junction nucleotides: 9. The CDR3 sequence: CASSVSGTRMFF. CDR3 nucleotides: TGTGCCAGCAGCGTCTCCGGGACTAGAATGTTCTTC.

This clonotype was observed a handful of times. This chain uses TRBV20-1 with TRBJ2-7; TRBD2 matches 15 bases. The CDR3 spans 15 residues. Germline V gives CDR1 DFQATT, CDR2 SNEGSKA (reference sequence). Trimming removed 5 bases from V and 7 bases from J; junction bases left unmatched: 9. CDR3 amino acids: CSAQKRTSGRGEQYF. The CDR3, as DNA: TGCAGTGCTCAGAAGCGGACTAGCGGGAGGGGTGAGCAGTACTTC.

This clonotype was recorded many times. V usage is TRBV28 and J usage is TRBJ1-4, with a possible D match to TRBD1 (5 bases). Trimming stripped 6 bases from V and 8 bases from J, with 19 bases between. Per the germline V gene, CDR1 is MDHEN and CDR2 is SYDVKM. The CDR3 extends over 15 amino acids. DNA of the CDR3: TGTGCCAGCAGCCCACTTACCGGGACGTTCGAAAAACTGTTTTTT. This sequence encodes CASSPLTGTFEKLFF.

The J gene is TRBJ2-7, the V gene TRBV11-2; D assignment may be TRBD1 or TRBD2 (5 bases each). Germline V CDR1 and CDR2: SGHAT, FQNNGV. The CDR3 totals 16 residues. The V gene lost 5 bases and the J gene lost 9 bases, with 26 bases spanning the gap. The CDR3 loop is CASSAQWDRTRFRQYF. The CDR3 DNA is TGTGCCAGCAGCGCTCAGTGGGACCGGACAAGATTTCGGCAGTACTTC.

This clonotype showed up many times. The chain joins TRBV20-1 to TRBJ2-5; TRBD1 matches at 7 bases. The germline V gene encodes CDR1 DFQATT and CDR2 SNEGSKA (reference sequence). The CDR3 is made up of 14 amino acids. J was trimmed by 5 bases and V by 5 bases; bases with no gene match: 11. This CDR3 reads CSALGGVDGETQYF. CDR3 DNA: TGCAGTGCTTTAGGGGGCGTGGATGGGGAGACCCAGTACTTC.

This clonotype showed up just a few times. V is TRBV19 and J is TRBJ1-1, with D unresolved. Trimming stripped 9 bases from V and 0 bases from J, with 11 bases between. CDR1 and CDR2 from the germline V gene are LNHDA and SQIVND (reference sequence). This CDR3 contains 13 residues. The CDR3 region has the DNA TGTGCCAGCCAGAGGATGATGAACACTGAAGCTTTCTTT. As protein: CASQRMMNTEAFF.

As regards this clonotype: This may come from a read error, since a much larger clone is one base off. The chain is built from TRBV11-3 and TRBJ2-2; D may be TRBD2 (5 bases). CDR3 length: 13 residues. Germline V gene data show CDR1 as SGHNT and CDR2 as YENEEA. Written as DNA, the CDR3 is TGTGCCAGCAGTAGTGACAACACCGGGGAGCTGGTTTTT. Its protein is CASSSDNTGELVF. Looking up the rest from reference TRBV11-3 and TRBJ2-2 gives the full variable domain: EAGVVQSPRYKIIEKKQPVAFWCNPISGHNTLYWYLQNLGQGPELLIRYENEEAVDDSQLPKDRFSAERLKGVDSTLKIQPAELGDSAVYLCASSSDNTGELVFGEGSRLTVL.

This clonotype has just a few counts. The V gene is TRBV7-9, the J gene TRBJ2-2; a possible D gene is TRBD1 (6 bases). Per germline, CDR1 SEHNR and CDR2 FQNEAQ (reference sequence). This CDR3 has 14 residues. Trimming removed 2 bases from V and 5 bases from J, with 9 bases in between. CDR3 sequence: CASSLTGITGELFF. DNA for the CDR3: TGTGCCAGCAGCTTAACAGGGATAACCGGGGAGCTGTTTTTT.

This clonotype turned up a few times. This chain uses TRBV7-3 with TRBJ1-1; no clear D gene. The CDR3 sequence is 14 residues long. V lost 5 bases and J 3 bases, leaving 13 bases between the germline ends. Germline CDR1 and CDR2: SGHTA and FQGTGA. The CDR3 is CASSLGGFDTEAFF. The CDR3 coding sequence is TGTGCCAGCAGCCTGGGCGGTTTCGACACTGAAGCTTTCTTT.

This sequence joins TRBV5-1 and TRBJ2-5; D gene unclear. The germline CDR1 and CDR2 sequences are SGHRS and YFSETQ. Trimming took 0 bases from V and 4 from J, leaving 10 bases between them. The CDR3 contains 14 residues. Here the CDR3 DNA reads TGCGCCAGCAGCTTGGGAGCGATGAGAGAGACCCAGTACTTC. Its protein is CASSLGAMRETQYF.

This clonotype occurred many times. The V call is TRBV5-1, the J call TRBJ1-1, with a tentative D call TRBD1 (6 bases). The CDR3 runs 14 residues. V shed 7 bases and J shed 0 bases, with 13 bases lying between them. Germline CDR1 reads SGHRS; CDR2 reads YFSETQ. The CDR3, as DNA: TGCGCCAGCGGCACAGGGTATATGAACACTGAAGCTTTCTTT. It is translated as CASGTGYMNTEAFF.

This clonotype was seen many times. The genes are TRBV3-1 and TRBJ1-1; D is undetermined. CDR3 length equals 15 residues. V lost 2 bases and J lost 1, with 11 bases in between. Germline CDR1 reads LGHDT; CDR2 reads YNNKEL (reference sequence). The CDR3, as DNA: TGTGCCAGCAGCCAATCCGGATATAAGAACACTGAAGCTTTCTTT. Amino acid sequence: CASSQSGYKNTEAFF.

Many counts were recorded for this clonotype. This chain joins TRBV10-3 and TRBJ2-7, with 9 bases matching TRBD1. The V segment lost 8 bases and the J segment 2 bases; nucleotides outside the gene matches: 10. The CDR3 has 15 amino acids. The germline CDR1 and CDR2 sequences are ENHRY and SYGVKD. The CDR3 coding sequence is TGTGCCATCGGTAAGGTCCGGGACAGGGCCTACGAGCAGTACTTC. Residues: CAIGKVRDRAYEQYF.

This clonotype was picked up many times. The chain carries TRBV6-1 and TRBJ2-4; 8 bases match TRBD1. CDR1 MNHNS and CDR2 SASEGT come from the germline V gene. The CDR3 contains 15 residues. J lost 7 bases, V lost 6 bases, and 11 bases had no gene match. CDR3 bases: TGTGCCAGCAGCCAACAGGGGGGCTTCCGGAACATTCAGTACTTC. As protein: CASSQQGGFRNIQYF.

This clonotype was recorded at least ten times. The J gene is TRBJ2-7, the V gene TRBV6-1; TRBD1 might be the D (6 bases). The CDR3 is made up of 13 amino acids. The germline gives CDR1 MNHNS, CDR2 SASEGT. V was trimmed by 6 bases and J by 0 bases, leaving 9 bases between them. The CDR3 DNA sequence: TGTGCCAGCAGACAGGGCAGCTCCTACGAGCAGTACTTC. As protein: CASRQGSSYEQYF.

The table lists this clonotype with many counts. This chain joins TRBV7-9 and TRBJ2-2; 7 nucleotides line up with TRBD2. V shed 4 bases, J shed 4 bases, and the junction held 9 bases outside the gene matches. The length of the CDR3 is 16 residues. Germline loops: CDR1 SEHNR, CDR2 FQNEAQ (reference sequence). CDR3 residues: CASSSDRDYPTGELFF. CDR3 nucleotides: TGTGCCAGCAGCTCCGACCGGGACTATCCCACCGGGGAGCTGTTTTTT. Complete variable domain (other parts from reference TRBV7-9 and TRBJ2-2): DTGVSQNPRHKITKRGQNVTFRCDPISEHNRLYWYRQTLGQGPEFLTYFQNEAQLEKSRLLSDRFSAERPKGSFSTLEIQRTEQGDSAMYLCASSSDRDYPTGELFFGEGSRLTVL.

CDR3 nucleotide sequence: TGTGCCAGCAGCGTAGAGTCCTACACTGAAGCTTTCTTT. It translates to CASSVESYTEAFF. The chain joins TRBV9 to TRBJ1-1; D gene ambiguous. Germline CDR1 SGDLS, CDR2 YYNGEE. V dropped 0 bases and J dropped 3 bases, with 6 bases sitting between them. The CDR3 runs to 13 residues. Full variable domain (missing parts from reference TRBV9 and TRBJ1-1): DSGVTQTPKHLITATGQRVTLRCSPRSGDLSVYWYQQSLDQGLQFLIQYYNGEERAKGNILERFSAQQFPDLHSELNLSSLELGDSALYFCASSVESYTEAFFGQGTRLTVV.

This chain joins TRBV28 and TRBJ2-1; no firm D call. The CDR3 sequence is 16 residues long. Germline-derived CDR1 and CDR2 are MDHEN and SYDVKM. V was shortened by 7 bases and J by 0 bases, with 16 bases between the two germline ends. CDR3 bases: TGTGCCAGCAAGGGCGGAACGATGACCTCCTACAATGAGCAGTTCTTC. Residues: CASKGGTMTSYNEQFF.

This chain joins TRBV20-1 and TRBJ1-4, with 7 bases fitting TRBD1. The CDR3 has 15 residues. V was clipped by 2 bases and J by 5 bases; unmatched bases: 8. Germline V CDR1 and CDR2: DFQATT, SNEGSKA (reference sequence). This CDR3 reads CSARRYRGSNEKLFF. CDR3 nucleotide sequence: TGCAGTGCTAGAAGATACAGGGGCTCCAATGAAAAACTGTTTTTT.

This clonotype was observed many times. The gene calls are TRBV12-5 and TRBJ2-5; D perhaps matches TRBD1 (5 bases). CDR3 length: 19 amino acids. Germline-derived CDR1 and CDR2 are LGHNT and FRNRAP. With 0 bases removed from V and 2 bases from J, the gap between germline ends came to 22 bases. CDR3 nucleotide sequence: TGTGCTAGTGGTTTGGTTTACCTATCCGGTGACAGAAAGCAAGAGACCCAGTACTTC. Its translation: CASGLVYLSGDRKQETQYF.